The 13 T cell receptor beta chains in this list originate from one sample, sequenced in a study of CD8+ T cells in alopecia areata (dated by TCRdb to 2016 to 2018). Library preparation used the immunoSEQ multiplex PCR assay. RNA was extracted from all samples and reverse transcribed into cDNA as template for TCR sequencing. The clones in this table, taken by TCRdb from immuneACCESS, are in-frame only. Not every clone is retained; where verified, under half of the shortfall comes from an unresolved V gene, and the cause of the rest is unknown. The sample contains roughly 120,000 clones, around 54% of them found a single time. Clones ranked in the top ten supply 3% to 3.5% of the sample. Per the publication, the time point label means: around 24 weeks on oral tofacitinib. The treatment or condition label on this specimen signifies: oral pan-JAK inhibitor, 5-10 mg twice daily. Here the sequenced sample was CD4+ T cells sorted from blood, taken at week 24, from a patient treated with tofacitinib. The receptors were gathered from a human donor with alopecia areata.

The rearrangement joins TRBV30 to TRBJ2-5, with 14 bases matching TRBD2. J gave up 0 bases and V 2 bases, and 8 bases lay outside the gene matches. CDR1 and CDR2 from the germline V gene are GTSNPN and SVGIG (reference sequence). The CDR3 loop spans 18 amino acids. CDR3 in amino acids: CAWSFTRTSGGHQETQYF. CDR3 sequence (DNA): TGTGCCTGGAGTTTCACTCGGACTAGCGGGGGGCACCAAGAGACCCAGTACTTC.

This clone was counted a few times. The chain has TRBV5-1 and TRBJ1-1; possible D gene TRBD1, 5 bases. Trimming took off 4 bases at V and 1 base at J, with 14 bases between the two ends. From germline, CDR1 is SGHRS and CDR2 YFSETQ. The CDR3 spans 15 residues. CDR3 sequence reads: CASSPSAGQNTEAFF. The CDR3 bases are TGCGCCAGCAGCCCGTCGGCAGGGCAGAACACTGAAGCTTTCTTT.

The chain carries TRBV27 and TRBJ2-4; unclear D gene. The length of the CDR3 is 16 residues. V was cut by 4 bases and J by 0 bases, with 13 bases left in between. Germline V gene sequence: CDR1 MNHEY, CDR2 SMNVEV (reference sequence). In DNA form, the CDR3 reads TGTGCCAGCAGTTACCTTCCGACGGTAGCCAAAAACATTCAGTACTTC. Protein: CASSYLPTVAKNIQYF.

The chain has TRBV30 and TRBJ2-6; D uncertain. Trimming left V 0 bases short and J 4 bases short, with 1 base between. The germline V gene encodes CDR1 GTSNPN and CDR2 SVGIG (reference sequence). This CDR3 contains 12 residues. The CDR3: CAWSVGANVLTF. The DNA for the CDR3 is TGTGCCTGGAGTGTCGGGGCCAACGTCCTGACTTTC.

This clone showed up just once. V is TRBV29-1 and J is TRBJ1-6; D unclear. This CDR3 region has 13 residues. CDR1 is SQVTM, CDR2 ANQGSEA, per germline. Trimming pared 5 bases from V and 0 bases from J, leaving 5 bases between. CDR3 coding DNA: TGCAGCGTTAAGAGCTCCTATAATTCACCCCTCCACTTT. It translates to CSVKSSYNSPLHF.

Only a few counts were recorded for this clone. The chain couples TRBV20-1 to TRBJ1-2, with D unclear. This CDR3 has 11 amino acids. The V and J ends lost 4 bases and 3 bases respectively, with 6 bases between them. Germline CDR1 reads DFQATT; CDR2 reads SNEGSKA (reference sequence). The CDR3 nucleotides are TGCAGTGCTACCGGGGACTATGGCTACACCTTC. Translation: CSATGDYGYTF.

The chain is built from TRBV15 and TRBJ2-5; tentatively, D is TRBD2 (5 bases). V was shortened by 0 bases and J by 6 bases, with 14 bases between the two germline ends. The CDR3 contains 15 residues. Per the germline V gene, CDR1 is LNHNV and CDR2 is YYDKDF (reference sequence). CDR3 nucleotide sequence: TGTGCCACCAGCAGAGACCGGGGATGGGCCCAGACCCAGTACTTC. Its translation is CATSRDRGWAQTQYF.

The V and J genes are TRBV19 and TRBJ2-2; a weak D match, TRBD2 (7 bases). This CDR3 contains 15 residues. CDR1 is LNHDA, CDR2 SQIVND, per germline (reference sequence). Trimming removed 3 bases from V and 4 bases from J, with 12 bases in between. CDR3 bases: TGTGCCAGTAGTATCGCGGGGGCCGGCACCGGGGAGCTGTTTTTT. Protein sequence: CASSIAGAGTGELFF.

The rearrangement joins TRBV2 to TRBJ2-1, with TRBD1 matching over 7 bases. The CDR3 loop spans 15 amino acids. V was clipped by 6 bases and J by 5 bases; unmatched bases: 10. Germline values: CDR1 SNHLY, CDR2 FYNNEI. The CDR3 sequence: CASRLWTGTHNEQFF. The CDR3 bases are TGTGCCAGCAGACTTTGGACAGGCACCCACAATGAGCAGTTCTTC.

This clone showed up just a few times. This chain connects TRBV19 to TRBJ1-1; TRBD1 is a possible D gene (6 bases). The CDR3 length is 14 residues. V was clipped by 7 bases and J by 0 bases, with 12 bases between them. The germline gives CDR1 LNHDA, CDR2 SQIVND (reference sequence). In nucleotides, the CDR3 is TGTGCCAGTAAGGACCAGGGGCTGAACACTGAAGCTTTCTTT. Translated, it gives CASKDQGLNTEAFF.

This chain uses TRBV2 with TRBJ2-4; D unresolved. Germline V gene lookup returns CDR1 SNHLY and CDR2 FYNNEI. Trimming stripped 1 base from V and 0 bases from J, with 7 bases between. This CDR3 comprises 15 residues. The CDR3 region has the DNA TGTGCCAGCAGTGAAGAACTTCTAGCCAAAAACATTCAGTACTTC. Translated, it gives CASSEELLAKNIQYF.

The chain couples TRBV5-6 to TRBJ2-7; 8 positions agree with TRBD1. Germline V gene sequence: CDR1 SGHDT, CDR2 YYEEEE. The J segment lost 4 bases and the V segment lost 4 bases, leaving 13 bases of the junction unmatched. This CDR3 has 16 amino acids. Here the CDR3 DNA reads TGTGCCAGCAGCCCGGTACCTGGACAGGGTAGGTACGAGCAGTACTTC. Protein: CASSPVPGQGRYEQYF.

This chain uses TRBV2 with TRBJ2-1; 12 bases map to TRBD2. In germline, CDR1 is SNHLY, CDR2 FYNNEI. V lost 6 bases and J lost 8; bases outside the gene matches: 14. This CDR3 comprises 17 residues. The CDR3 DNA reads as TGTGCCAGCAGCCTCATAGCCAGGACTAGCGGGGCCCATGAGCAGTTCTTC. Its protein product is CASSLIARTSGAHEQFF. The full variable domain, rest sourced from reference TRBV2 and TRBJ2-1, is EPEVTQTPSHQVTQMGQEVILRCVPISNHLYFYWYRQILGQKVEFLVSFYNNEISEKSEIFDDQFSVERPDGSNFTLKIRSTKLEDSAMYFCASSLIARTSGAHEQFFGPGTRLTVL.